This TCR beta chain originates from a study of early T cells in non-severe SARS-CoV-2 infection. Findings of the study overall: Reliance on VDJdb matching favored anti-spike CD8 responses; private and CD4 specificities were missed.

As concerns this clonotype: Antigen unknown.

Individual cDNA molecules carried attached unique molecular identifiers. TCRdb redid the calling of the 5' RACE reads with MiXCR, one entry per CDR3 protein. The sample shows around 66,000 distinct CDR3 sequences, roughly 13% of them seen only once. The sample was whole blood. The source of this sequence is an adult who was a healthcare worker with PCR-confirmed SARS-CoV-2 infection or an uninfected control (not recorded which).

The chain's CDR3 is CASSPGVVNEQYF. Written as DNA, the CDR3 is TGTGCCAGTAGCCCGGGGGTAGTTAACGAGCAGTACTTC. This sequence joins TRBV19 and TRBJ2-7, with D possibly being TRBD2 (6 bases). This CDR3 spans 13 amino acids. With 6 bases removed from V and 5 bases from J, the gap between germline ends came to 14 bases. The germline V gene encodes CDR1 LNHDA and CDR2 SQIVND (reference sequence).